The 3 T cell receptor beta chains presented below share a single source sample, sequenced in a study of blood T cell repertoires in COVID-19 (dated by TCRdb to 2020 to 2021). The library relied on the immunoSEQ multiplex PCR assay. Entries here come from immuneACCESS through TCRdb and include only in-frame sequences with V and J called. Some clones fail to appear in such tables; in the studies checked, an unresolved V gene covers under half of the shortfall, and the cause of the remainder is unknown. The sample yields some 220,000 clones; about nine tenths were counted once. Approximately 3.3% of the sample rests with the top ten. The specimen sequenced was PBMCs or T cells enriched from blood (not recorded which). The receptors stem from a woman aged 50 to 60 in a cohort exposed to, infected with or recovered from COVID-19 (not recorded which).

This rearrangement joins TRBV5-1 to TRBJ1-2, with 7 bases identical to TRBD1. J was trimmed by 6 bases and V by 4 bases; bases with no gene match: 6. Per the germline V gene, CDR1 is SGHRS and CDR2 is YFSETQ. CDR3 length equals 13 residues. The CDR3 DNA is TGCGCCAGCAGCCGCGACAGGGTTGATGGCTACACCTTC. Translated: CASSRDRVDGYTF.

Points on this clone: The sample contains more than one DNA sequence encoding this CDR3. The rearrangement joins TRBV18 to TRBJ1-1; D gene ambiguous. Per the germline V gene, CDR1 is KGHSH and CDR2 is LQKENI. With 5 bases removed from V and 1 base from J, the gap between germline ends came to 8 bases. The CDR3 runs to 13 residues. The CDR3 spells CASSSAGNTEAFF. The CDR3 bases are TGTGCCAGCTCATCCGCAGGGAACACTGAAGCTTTCTTT.

This chain uses TRBV2 with TRBJ2-4, with 8 bases matching TRBD1. The J segment lost 6 bases and the V segment lost 5 bases, leaving 6 bases of the junction unmatched. The CDR3 is 14 amino acids. CDR1 is SNHLY, CDR2 FYNNEI, per germline. DNA for the CDR3: TGTGCCAGCAGTATCGGACAGGGACGAAACATTCAGTACTTC. Residues: CASSIGQGRNIQYF. The complete variable domain, with remaining parts taken from reference TRBV2 and TRBJ2-4, reads EPEVTQTPSHQVTQMGQEVILRCVPISNHLYFYWYRQILGQKVEFLVSFYNNEISEKSEIFDDQFSVERPDGSNFTLKIRSTKLEDSAMYFCASSIGQGRNIQYFGAGTRLSVL.